The 30 T cell receptor beta chains below come from one sample, sequenced in a study of low-dose radiotherapy and immunotherapy resistance in tumors (dated by TCRdb to between 2021 and 2024). Superscript III and a set of TRAV- and TRBV-specific primers were used to synthesize first-strand cDNA, so that both TCRalpha and TCRbeta chains were covered. An approximately 20-cycle PCR with Phusion amplified the TCRs, pairing a constant-region primer with the adapter that was attached to the V primers. TCRdb reprocessing: public reads trimmed at Q25 with fastp, clones called with MiXCR, in-frame beta chains kept. Here each entry gathers all rows of one CDR3 protein and keeps the most common genes and DNA. A total of about 14,000 distinct CDR3 sequences appear in this sample, around 75% of them only once. The biggest ten clones account for less than 6% of the sample. These receptors originate from a human donor with advanced metastatic prostate, ovarian, gallbladder or colorectal cancer (not recorded which). This table probably holds off-target reads from a library built for another chain.

To note about this clonotype: One junction end does not reproduce the germline sequence, and a read error may be involved. The rearrangement uses TRBV5-3 and TRBJ2-2, with D possibly being TRBD1 (6 bases). TRBV5-3 is an ORF, with its function uncertain. The CDR3 is 15 residues long. CDR3 nucleotides: TGTGCCAGCAGCTTGGGGGCTACGAACACCGGGGAGCTGTTTTTT. It is translated as CASSLGATNTGELFF.

The CDR3 DNA reads TGTGCCAGCAGTTTAAGGGGAGGTGAGCAGTTCTTC. Amino acids: CASSLRGGEQFF. The gene calls are TRBV12-3 or TRBV12-4 and TRBJ2-1; a possible D gene is TRBD2 (6 bases). The V end lost 2 bases, the J end lost 9 bases, and 8 bases lay between the germline ends. The CDR3 spans 12 residues.

The chain links TRBV6-8 to TRBJ2-7, with TRBD2 matching 10 bases. J was trimmed by 8 bases and V by 7 bases; bases with no gene match: 14. Germline V gives CDR1 MNHGY, CDR2 SAAAGT. CDR3 length: 15 amino acids. The CDR3 DNA reads TGTGCCAGCAAAAGACTAGCGGGCGAAAACTCCAAGCAGTACTTC. Its protein is CASKRLAGENSKQYF.

This clonotype was recorded a few times. The chain joins TRBV6-1 to TRBJ2-3; D gene unclear. Germline V gives CDR1 MNHNS, CDR2 SASEGT. V gave up 5 bases and J gave up 1 base, with 7 bases separating them. The CDR3 is 13 residues long. The CDR3 DNA sequence: TGTGCCAGCAGTTATCCGGGCACAGATACGCAGTATTTT. This sequence encodes CASSYPGTDTQYF.

This clonotype was picked up one time. The V gene is TRBV7-2, the J gene TRBJ2-3; unclear D gene. Germline V lookup: CDR1 SGHTA, CDR2 FQGNSA. The CDR3 runs to 14 residues. V shed 7 bases and J shed 4 bases, with 15 bases lying between them. CDR3 sequence: CASTPDPQADTQYF. CDR3 DNA: TGTGCCAGCACCCCGGACCCCCAAGCAGATACGCAGTATTTT.

The chain combines TRBV11-2 with TRBJ2-1; 10 nucleotides match TRBD2. Germline V lookup: CDR1 SGHAT, CDR2 FQNNGV. The length of the CDR3 is 17 residues. V lost 1 base to trimming and J lost 2 bases; unmatched junction nucleotides: 5. CDR3 sequence: CASSLAASGGPYNEQFF. The CDR3, as DNA: TGTGCCAGCAGCTTAGCGGCTAGCGGGGGCCCCTACAATGAGCAGTTCTTC.

This chain uses TRBV19 with TRBJ1-4; no definite D call. Trimming pared 4 bases from V and 9 bases from J, leaving 18 bases between. The CDR3 loop spans 15 amino acids. Germline V gene lookup returns CDR1 LNHDA and CDR2 SQIVND (reference sequence). The CDR3 loop is CASSTVTANGKKLFF. In nucleotides, the CDR3 is TGTGCCAGTAGTACTGTGACGGCTAATGGAAAAAAACTGTTTTTT. Complete variable domain (other parts from reference TRBV19 and TRBJ1-4): DGGITQSPKYLFRKEGQNVTLSCEQNLNHDAMYWYRQDPGQGLRLIYYSQIVNDFQKGDIAEGYSVSREKKESFPLTVTSAQKNPTAFYLCASSTVTANGKKLFFGSGTQLSVL.

This clonotype was seen only a few times. V gene TRBV7-8 combines with J gene TRBJ2-5; D gene ambiguous. The CDR3 is made up of 15 amino acids. Germline values: CDR1 SGHVS, CDR2 FQNEAQ. Trimming stripped 2 bases from V and 4 bases from J, with 14 bases between. In DNA form, the CDR3 reads TGTGCCAGCAGCTTACGGGCTTCAAAAGGAGAGACCCAGTACTTC. Its translation: CASSLRASKGETQYF.

This chain links TRBV4-2 with TRBJ2-3; D perhaps matches TRBD1 (7 bases). This CDR3 spans 18 amino acids. Trimming shortened V by 2 bases and J by 2 bases, and 20 bases separated the two germline ends. CDR1 and CDR2 (germline): LGHNA, YNFKEQ. Written as DNA, the CDR3 is TGTGCCAGCAGCCAACCCCGGGGGACAGCGGATACCACAGATACGCAGTATTTT. As protein: CASSQPRGTADTTDTQYF.

This chain joins TRBV12-3 or TRBV12-4 and TRBJ2-2; maybe TRBD1 (5 bases). The CDR3 extends over 17 amino acids. V was trimmed by 2 bases and J by 4 bases, leaving 17 bases between them. CDR3 amino acids: CASSLNWPGLSTGELFF. CDR3 in DNA: TGTGCCAGCAGTTTAAATTGGCCAGGGTTATCCACCGGGGAGCTGTTTTTT.

The CDR3 sequence: CASSPEGQRNSYEQYF. As DNA, the CDR3 is TGTGCCAGCAGCCCCGAGGGACAGCGAAACTCCTACGAGCAGTACTTC. The rearrangement joins TRBV3-1 to TRBJ2-7; the match to TRBD1 covers 7 bases. Germline-derived CDR1 and CDR2 are LGHDT and YNNKEL (reference sequence). This CDR3 spans 16 amino acids. V gave up 4 bases and J gave up 0 bases; unmatched junction bases: 9.

This clonotype was seen a few times. The rearrangement joins TRBV2 to TRBJ2-1; D is undetermined. This CDR3 has 15 residues. Germline CDR1 reads SNHLY; CDR2 reads FYNNEI. V gave up 6 bases and J gave up 8 bases, with 20 bases separating them. CDR3 in DNA: TGTGCCAGCAGCCTTGACCCCCCCCAATTCCATGAGCAGTTCTTC. It codes for CASSLDPPQFHEQFF. The full variable domain, in which reference TRBV2 and TRBJ2-1 provide the parts outside the CDR3, is EPEVTQTPSHQVTQMGQEVILRCVPISNHLYFYWYRQILGQKVEFLVSFYNNEISEKSEIFDDQFSVERPDGSNFTLKIRSTKLEDSAMYFCASSLDPPQFHEQFFGPGTRLTVL.

The chain uses TRBV5-6 and TRBJ1-2; TRBD1 aligns across 7 bases. J lost 7 bases, V lost 4 bases, and 7 bases had no gene match. The CDR3 is 13 residues long. CDR1 is SGHDT, CDR2 YYEEEE, per germline. The CDR3 DNA reads as TGTGCCAGCAGCCCGGACAGGACCCGTGGCTACACCTTC. Translated, it gives CASSPDRTRGYTF.

This clonotype was counted only a few times. V and J are TRBV27 and TRBJ2-7; the match to TRBD2 covers 8 bases. This CDR3 region has 15 residues. Germline V gene lookup returns CDR1 MNHEY and CDR2 SMNVEV (reference sequence). With 6 bases clipped from V and 1 base from J, the junction kept 8 bases outside the gene matches. The CDR3 sequence is CASSPTGGRSYEQYF. The CDR3 DNA reads as TGTGCCAGCAGCCCGACAGGCGGGAGGTCCTACGAGCAGTACTTC.

V usage is TRBV5-1 and J usage is TRBJ2-3; D uncertain. V was clipped by 3 bases and J by 3 bases, with 11 bases between them. The CDR3 spans 14 residues. Germline CDR1 and CDR2: SGHRS and YFSETQ. CDR3 in amino acids: CASSSHSTTDTQYF. DNA of the CDR3: TGCGCCAGCAGCTCCCACTCTACGACAGATACGCAGTATTTT.

This chain joins TRBV7-9 and TRBJ1-1; tentative D call: TRBD1 (5 bases). Germline V lookup: CDR1 SEHNR, CDR2 FQNEAQ (reference sequence). The germline V and J ends were trimmed by 4 bases and 3 bases, with 9 bases remaining between them. The CDR3 covers 13 residues. CDR3 DNA: TGTGCCAGCAGCTACGGGACGGACACTGAAGCTTTCTTT. This sequence encodes CASSYGTDTEAFF.

In its sample, this clonotype was seen once. This chain links TRBV4-1 with TRBJ1-2; D is undetermined. V was cut by 8 bases and J by 0 bases, with 22 bases left in between. Germline CDR1 reads MGHRA; CDR2 reads YSYEKL. The CDR3 sequence is 17 residues long. CDR3 sequence: CASRRTLGYGANYGYTF. In DNA, the CDR3 is TGCGCCAGCCGCCGGACCCTTGGGTATGGAGCTAACTATGGCTACACCTTC.

The CDR3 is CSVVRDSTYEQYF. CDR3 DNA sequence: TGCAGCGTTGTGAGGGACAGCACCTACGAGCAGTACTTC. The chain joins TRBV29-1 to TRBJ2-7; 7 bases line up with TRBD1. The junction had 5 bases not matched to a gene; V was cut back by 4 bases and J by 2 bases. The CDR3 has 13 residues. Germline CDR1 is SQVTM and CDR2 is ANQGSEA.

The V call is TRBV19, the J call TRBJ2-1; D may be TRBD2 (6 bases). The ends were cut back, 0 bases at V and 4 bases at J, with 10 bases in the middle. Germline CDR1 and CDR2: LNHDA and SQIVND (reference sequence). This CDR3 comprises 15 residues. Here the CDR3 reads CASSIEEGGYNEQFF. In nucleotides, the CDR3 is TGTGCCAGTAGTATAGAGGAGGGCGGGTACAATGAGCAGTTCTTC.

The chain recombines TRBV20-1 with TRBJ1-1; no clear D gene. The CDR3 runs to 14 residues. V was cut by 6 bases and J by 10 bases, with 24 bases left in between. CDR1 and CDR2 from the germline V gene are DFQATT and SNEGSKA (reference sequence). The CDR3 reads CSAADLNTLPGAFF. In DNA form, the CDR3 reads TGCAGTGCCGCCGACCTGAACACTTTACCTGGAGCTTTCTTT.

The J gene is TRBJ1-4, the V gene TRBV18, with TRBD1 identical over 9 bases. CDR1 KGHSH and CDR2 LQKENI come from the germline V gene. Trimming removed 3 bases from V and 6 bases from J; junction bases left unmatched: 5. The CDR3 sequence is 15 residues long. CDR3 nucleotide sequence: TGTGCCAGCTCACCTAATACAGGGGGCGATGAAAAACTGTTTTTT. The encoded protein is CASSPNTGGDEKLFF. The full variable domain, its missing parts supplied by reference TRBV18 and TRBJ1-4, is NAGVMQNPRHLVRRRGQEARLRCSPMKGHSHVYWYRQLPEEGLKFMVYLQKENIIDESGMPKERFSAEFPKEGPSILRIQQVVRGDSAAYFCASSPNTGGDEKLFFGSGTQLSVL.

V and J are TRBV2 and TRBJ1-5; D is undetermined. The CDR3 spans 13 residues. Trimming shortened V by 2 bases and J by 2 bases, and 4 bases separated the two germline ends. The germline V gene has CDR1 SNHLY and CDR2 FYNNEI. CDR3 bases: TGTGCCAGCAGTGAACGGGGCAATCAGCCCCAGCATTTT. This translates into CASSERGNQPQHF.

The chain employs TRBV5-6 and TRBJ2-1; 8 nucleotides align to TRBD1. Germline V gene lookup returns CDR1 SGHDT and CDR2 YYEEEE. The CDR3 is 13 residues long. V dropped 3 bases and J dropped 9; count of bases not matched to a gene: 5. The CDR3 is CASSYSGGGEQFF. The CDR3 DNA reads TGTGCCAGCAGCTACTCAGGGGGCGGTGAGCAGTTCTTC.

The count of this clonotype is one. The rearrangement uses TRBV20-1 and TRBJ1-1; D is possibly TRBD1 (5 bases). The CDR3 contains 15 residues. Per the germline V gene, CDR1 is DFQATT and CDR2 is SNEGSKA (reference sequence). The V and J ends lost 0 bases and 5 bases respectively, with 16 bases between them. As DNA, the CDR3 is TGCAGTGCTAGAGATCGTGGGGCGGGAAGGACTGAAGCTTTCTTT. This encodes CSARDRGAGRTEAFF.

The chain combines TRBV10-3 with TRBJ1-5; D may be TRBD1 (6 bases). This CDR3 is built from 12 residues. The germline V gene has CDR1 ENHRY and CDR2 SYGVKD. Trimming stripped 10 bases from V and 4 bases from J, with 11 bases between. CDR3 nucleotides: TGTGCCACCGGGACAACTAATCAGCCCCAGCATTTT. Translation gives CATGTTNQPQHF.

The chain recombines TRBV6-5 with TRBJ1-3, with unresolved D. Germline V gives CDR1 MNHEY, CDR2 SVGAGI. This CDR3 region has 14 residues. V shed 8 bases and J shed 0 bases, with 11 bases lying between them. The CDR3: CASAPMSSGNTIYF. CDR3 bases: TGTGCCAGCGCACCTATGAGCTCTGGAAACACCATATATTTT.

The gene calls are TRBV5-1 and TRBJ1-1; D remains unclear. Trimming pared 7 bases from V and 4 bases from J, leaving 14 bases between. This CDR3 is built from 13 residues. Germline CDR1 SGHRS, CDR2 YFSETQ. The CDR3 DNA reads TGCGCCAGCGCCATTCAGGCTACCACTGAAGCTTTCTTT. Translating gives CASAIQATTEAFF.

This chain links TRBV5-6 with TRBJ2-1; 10 nucleotides align to TRBD1. J lost 7 bases, V lost 0 bases, and 1 base had no gene match. CDR3 size: 14 residues. Looked up from germline, CDR1 is SGHDT and CDR2 is YYEEEE. CDR3 bases: TGTGCCAGCAGCTTGGGACAGGGGGCGAATGAGCAGTTCTTC. Translating gives CASSLGQGANEQFF.

The rearrangement joins TRBV20-1 to TRBJ1-1; D is undetermined. The CDR3 is made up of 11 amino acids. Trimming removed 7 bases from V and 7 bases from J, with 13 bases in between. The germline V gene has CDR1 DFQATT and CDR2 SNEGSKA (reference sequence). CDR3 in amino acids: CSVPGHLEAFF. Here the CDR3 DNA reads TGCAGTGTCCCCGGCCACCTTGAAGCTTTCTTT.

V and J are TRBV11-1 and TRBJ2-2; tentatively, D is TRBD1 (6 bases). The CDR3 runs to 17 residues. CDR1 is SGHAT and CDR2 is FQDESV in the germline V gene (reference sequence). With 1 base removed from V and 2 bases from J, the gap between germline ends came to 14 bases. CDR3: CASSLGRTDANTGELFF. CDR3 coding DNA: TGTGCCAGCAGCTTAGGTAGGACAGACGCCAACACCGGGGAGCTGTTTTTT. Variable domain in full (rest from reference TRBV11-1 and TRBJ2-2): EAEVAQSPRYKITEKSQAVAFWCDPISGHATLYWYRQILGQGPELLVQFQDESVVDDSQLPKDRFSAERLKGVDSTLKIQPAELGDSAMYLCASSLGRTDANTGELFFGEGSRLTVL.